The clone carrying this T cell receptor beta chain was observed a few times. Its antigen remains unknown. TCRdb re-analysed the reads in MiXCR, keeping a single row per CDR3 protein. The top ten hold around 12% of the sample, which has about 310,000 distinct CDR3 sequences, about a sixth seen once. This sample was included in a study of T cell repertoires in cytomegalovirus infection. Whole-study results and caveats: CMV carriers having the relevant HLA were flagged by cumulative public TCR beta family frequency.

This CDR3 spans 16 amino acids. V trimming: 3 bases; J trimming: 1 base; junction bases outside the gene matches: 6. CDR1 and CDR2 from the germline V gene are MDHEN and SYDVKM. The V and J genes are TRBV28 and TRBJ1-5, with 7 bases matching TRBD1. Sequenced: PBMCs. The origin of this receptor is a human donor in good health (CMV status not recorded). Some clones in this sample may be carry-over from other donors' samples. CDR3 amino acids: CASSFWQGGSNQPQHF. Written as DNA, the CDR3 is TGTGCCAGCAGTTTTTGGCAGGGGGGGAGCAATCAGCCCCAGCATTTT.